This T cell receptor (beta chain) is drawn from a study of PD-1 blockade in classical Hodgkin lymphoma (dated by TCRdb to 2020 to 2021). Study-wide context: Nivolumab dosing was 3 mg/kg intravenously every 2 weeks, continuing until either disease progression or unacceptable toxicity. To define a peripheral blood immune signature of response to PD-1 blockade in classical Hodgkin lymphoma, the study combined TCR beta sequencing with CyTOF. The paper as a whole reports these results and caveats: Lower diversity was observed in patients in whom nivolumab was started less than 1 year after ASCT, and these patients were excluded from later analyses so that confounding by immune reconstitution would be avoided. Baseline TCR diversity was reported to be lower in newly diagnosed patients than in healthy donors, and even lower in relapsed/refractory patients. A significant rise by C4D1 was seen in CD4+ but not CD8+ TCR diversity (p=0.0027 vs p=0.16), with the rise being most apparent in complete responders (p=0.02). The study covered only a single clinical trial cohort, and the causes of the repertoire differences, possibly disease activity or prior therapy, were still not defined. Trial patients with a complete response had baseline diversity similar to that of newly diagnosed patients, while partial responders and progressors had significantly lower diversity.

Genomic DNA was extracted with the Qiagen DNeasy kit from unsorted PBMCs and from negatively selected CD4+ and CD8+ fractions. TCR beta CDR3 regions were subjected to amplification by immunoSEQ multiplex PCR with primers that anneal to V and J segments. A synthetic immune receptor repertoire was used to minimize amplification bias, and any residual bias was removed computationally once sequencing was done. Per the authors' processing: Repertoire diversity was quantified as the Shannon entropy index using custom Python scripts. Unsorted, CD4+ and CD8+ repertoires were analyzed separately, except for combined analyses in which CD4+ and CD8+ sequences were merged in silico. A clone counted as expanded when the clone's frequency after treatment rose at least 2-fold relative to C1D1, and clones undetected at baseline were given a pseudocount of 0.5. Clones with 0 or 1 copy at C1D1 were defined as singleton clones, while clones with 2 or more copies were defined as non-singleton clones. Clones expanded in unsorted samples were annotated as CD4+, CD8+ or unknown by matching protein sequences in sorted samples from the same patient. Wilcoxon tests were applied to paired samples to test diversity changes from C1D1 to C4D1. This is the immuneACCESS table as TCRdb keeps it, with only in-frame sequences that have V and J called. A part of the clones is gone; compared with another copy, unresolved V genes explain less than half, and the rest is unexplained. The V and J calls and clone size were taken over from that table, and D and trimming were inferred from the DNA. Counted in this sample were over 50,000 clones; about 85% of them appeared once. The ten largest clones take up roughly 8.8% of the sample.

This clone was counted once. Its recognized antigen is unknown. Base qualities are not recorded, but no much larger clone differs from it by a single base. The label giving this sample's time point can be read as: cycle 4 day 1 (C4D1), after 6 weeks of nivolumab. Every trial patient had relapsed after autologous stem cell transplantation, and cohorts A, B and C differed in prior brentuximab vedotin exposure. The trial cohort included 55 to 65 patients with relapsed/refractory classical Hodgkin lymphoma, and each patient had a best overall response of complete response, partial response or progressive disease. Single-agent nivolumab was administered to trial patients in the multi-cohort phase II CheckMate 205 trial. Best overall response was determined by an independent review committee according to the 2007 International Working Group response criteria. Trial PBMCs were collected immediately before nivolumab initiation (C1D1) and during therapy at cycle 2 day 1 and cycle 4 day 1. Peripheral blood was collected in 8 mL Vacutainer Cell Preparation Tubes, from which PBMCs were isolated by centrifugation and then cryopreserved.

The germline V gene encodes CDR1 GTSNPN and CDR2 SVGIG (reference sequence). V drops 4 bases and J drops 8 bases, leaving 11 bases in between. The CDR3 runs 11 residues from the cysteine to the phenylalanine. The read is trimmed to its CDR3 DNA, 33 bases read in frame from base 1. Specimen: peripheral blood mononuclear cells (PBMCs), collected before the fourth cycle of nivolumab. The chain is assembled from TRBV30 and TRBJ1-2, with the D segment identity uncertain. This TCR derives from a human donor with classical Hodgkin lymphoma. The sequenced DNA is TGTGCCTGGACTGACTTAGGCGGCTACACCTTC. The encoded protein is CAWTDLGGYTF.